This T cell receptor (beta chain) was obtained from a study of CD8 T cells in Susac syndrome. Random hexamers primed reverse transcription of about 0.45 to 1 ug RNA. TCRdb fed the immunoSEQ multiplex PCR reads into MiXCR, producing one record per CDR3 protein. The repertoire has 95,000 to 150,000 distinct CDR3 sequences, nearly 96% of them found once; the top ten carry more than 0.12%. Trimming pared 4 bases from V and 1 base from J, leaving 10 bases between. CDR1 and CDR2 from the germline V gene are GTSNPN and SVGIG (reference sequence). CDR3 length: 13 residues. The TCR comes from a human donor with Susac syndrome. The material sequenced was CD4+ T cells from PBMCs. The rearrangement uses TRBV30 and TRBJ1-1, with unresolved D. The CDR3 nucleotides read TGTGCCTGGACGAGACAATGGAACACTGAAGCTTTCTTT. Translation: CAWTRQWNTEAFF. Full variable domain (missing parts from reference TRBV30 and TRBJ1-1): SQTIHQWPATLVQPVGSPLSLECTVEGTSNPNLYWYRQAAGRGLQLLFYSVGIGQISSEVPQNLSASRPQDRQFILSSKKLLLSDSGFYLCAWTRQWNTEAFFGQGTRLTVV.